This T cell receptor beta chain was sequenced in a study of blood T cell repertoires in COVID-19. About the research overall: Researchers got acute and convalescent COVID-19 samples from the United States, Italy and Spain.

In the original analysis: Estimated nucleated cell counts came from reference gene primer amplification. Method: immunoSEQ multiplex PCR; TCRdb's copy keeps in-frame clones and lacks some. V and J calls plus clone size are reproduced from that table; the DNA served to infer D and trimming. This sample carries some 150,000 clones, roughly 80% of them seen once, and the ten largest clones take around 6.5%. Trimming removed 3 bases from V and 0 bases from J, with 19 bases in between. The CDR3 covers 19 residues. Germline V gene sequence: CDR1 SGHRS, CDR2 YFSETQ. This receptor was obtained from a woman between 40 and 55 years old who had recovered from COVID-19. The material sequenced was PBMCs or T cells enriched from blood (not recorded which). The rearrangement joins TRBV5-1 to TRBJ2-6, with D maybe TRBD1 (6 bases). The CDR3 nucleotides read TGCGCCAGCAGCTCCGATGGGGGCCGTGTAGACTCTGGGGCCAACGTCCTGACTTTC. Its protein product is CASSSDGGRVDSGANVLTF.